The 2 T cell receptor beta chains below were found in one sample sequenced in a study of T cells in Graves' hyperthyroidism and ophthalmopathy. RNA transcripts were the template for amplifying TCR beta CDR3 regions. A first-round RT-PCR of the TCR CDR3 used the HTBI primer set. TCRdb itself ran the multiplex PCR reads through MiXCR, one entry per CDR3 protein. The sample holds more than 450,000 distinct CDR3 sequences; just under 20% are singletons and the top ten take approximately 48%. Material: blood. These receptors all come from a man aged 40-49 years with Graves' ophthalmopathy.

V usage is TRBV12-3 or TRBV12-4 and J usage is TRBJ1-5; TRBD1 matches 7 bases. The ends lost 7 bases at V and 10 bases at J; junction bases unmatched: 7. This CDR3 is built from 12 residues. The CDR3 coding sequence is TGTGCCAGCACCAGGGGGGGGGATCCCCAGCATTTT. Its translation is CASTRGGDPQHF.

At least ten counts were recorded for this clonotype. The chain couples TRBV7-9 to TRBJ2-7; maybe TRBD2 (6 bases). Trimming took off 5 bases at V and 3 bases at J, with 20 bases between the two ends. The CDR3 covers 16 residues. Germline CDR1 SEHNR, CDR2 FQNEAQ (reference sequence). As DNA, the CDR3 is TGTGCCAGCAGCACCCACTCAAGCTCGGACTACTACGAGCAGTACTTC. This translates into CASSTHSSSDYYEQYF.